This TCR beta chain is from a study of blood T cells in healthy people across ages. It was with a sample-barcoded 5' primer and a J-beta primer mix that a second PCR of about 6 to 12 cycles was run. Researchers report that each sample yielded at least 3 million CDR3-containing paired-end reads. MiXCR was run by TCRdb on the 5' RACE reads, yielding one entry per CDR3 protein. The table lists about 720,000 distinct CDR3 sequences, around a fifth of them singletons. Researchers report isolating at least 6 million PBMCs per sample. This sequence originates from a man aged 65 to 79 in good health. The sample consisted of blood.

The CDR3 DNA sequence: TGCAGTGCGAGGGACAACGCCTATGGCTACACCTTC. Translating gives CSARDNAYGYTF. This chain uses TRBV20-1 with TRBJ1-2, with TRBD1 as a possible D gene (6 bases). The V gene lost 6 bases and the J gene lost 4 bases, with 12 bases spanning the gap. CDR1 is DFQATT, CDR2 SNEGSKA, per germline (reference sequence). The CDR3 length is 12 residues.